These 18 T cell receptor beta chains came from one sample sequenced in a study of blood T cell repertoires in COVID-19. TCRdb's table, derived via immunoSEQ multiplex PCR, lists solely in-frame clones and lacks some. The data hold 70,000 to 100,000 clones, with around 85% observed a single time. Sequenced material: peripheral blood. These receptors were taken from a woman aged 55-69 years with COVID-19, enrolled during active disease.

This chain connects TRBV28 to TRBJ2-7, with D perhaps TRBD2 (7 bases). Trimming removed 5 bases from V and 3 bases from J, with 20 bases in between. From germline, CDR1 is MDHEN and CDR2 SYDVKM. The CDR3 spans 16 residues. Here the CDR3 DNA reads TGTGCCAGCAGTCTTCCGGGGGGCGTCGGGAGCTACGAGCAGTACTTC. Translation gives CASSLPGGVGSYEQYF. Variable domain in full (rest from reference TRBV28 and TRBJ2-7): DVKVTQSSRYLVKRTGEKVFLECVQDMDHENMFWYRQDPGLGLRLIYFSYDVKMKEKGDIPEGYSVSREKKERFSLILESASTNQTSMYLCASSLPGGVGSYEQYFGPGTRLTVT.

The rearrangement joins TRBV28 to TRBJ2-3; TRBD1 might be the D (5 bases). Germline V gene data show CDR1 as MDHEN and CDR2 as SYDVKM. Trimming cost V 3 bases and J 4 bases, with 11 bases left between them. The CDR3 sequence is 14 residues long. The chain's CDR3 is CASSFEGAADTQYF. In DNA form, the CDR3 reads TGTGCCAGCAGTTTCGAAGGGGCGGCAGATACGCAGTATTTT. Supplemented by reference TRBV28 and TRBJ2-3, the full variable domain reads DVKVTQSSRYLVKRTGEKVFLECVQDMDHENMFWYRQDPGLGLRLIYFSYDVKMKEKGDIPEGYSVSREKKERFSLILESASTNQTSMYLCASSFEGAADTQYFGPGTRLTVL.

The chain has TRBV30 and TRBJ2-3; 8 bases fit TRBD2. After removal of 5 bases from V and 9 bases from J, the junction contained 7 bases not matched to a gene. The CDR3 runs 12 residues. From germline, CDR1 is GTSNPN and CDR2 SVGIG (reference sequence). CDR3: CAWSGGPGTQYF. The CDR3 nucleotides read TGTGCCTGGTCGGGGGGGCCGGGAACGCAGTATTTT.

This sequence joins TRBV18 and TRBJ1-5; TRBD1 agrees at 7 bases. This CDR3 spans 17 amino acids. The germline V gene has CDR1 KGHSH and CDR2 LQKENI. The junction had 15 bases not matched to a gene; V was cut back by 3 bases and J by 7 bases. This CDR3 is CASSPIGVTGSTQPQHF. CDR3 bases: TGTGCCAGCTCACCGATCGGAGTGACAGGGTCGACCCAGCCCCAGCATTTT.

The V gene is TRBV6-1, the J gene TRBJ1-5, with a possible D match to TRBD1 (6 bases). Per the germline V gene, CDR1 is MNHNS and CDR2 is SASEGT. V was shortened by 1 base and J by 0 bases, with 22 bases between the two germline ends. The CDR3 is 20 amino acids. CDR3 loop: CASSEDTIPDSSYSNQPQHF. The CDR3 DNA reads TGTGCCAGCAGTGAAGATACAATTCCGGACAGTTCTTATAGCAATCAGCCCCAGCATTTT.

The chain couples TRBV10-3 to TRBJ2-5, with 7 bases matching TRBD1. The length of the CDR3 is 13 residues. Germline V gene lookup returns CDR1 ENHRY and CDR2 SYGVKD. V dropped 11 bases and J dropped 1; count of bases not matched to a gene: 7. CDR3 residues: CAVRDSSQETQYF. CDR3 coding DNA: TGTGCCGTCCGGGACAGCTCCCAAGAGACCCAGTACTTC.

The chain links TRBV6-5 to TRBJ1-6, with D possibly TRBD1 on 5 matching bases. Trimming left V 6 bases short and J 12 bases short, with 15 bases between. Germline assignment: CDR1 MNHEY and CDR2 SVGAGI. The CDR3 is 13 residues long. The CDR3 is CASRRDSGLPLHF. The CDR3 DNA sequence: TGTGCCAGCAGAAGAGACAGTGGGCTACCCCTCCACTTT.

DNA of the CDR3: TGTGCCAGCAGCCAGGGTAGCGGGGGGGCGCAAGAGACCCAGTACTTC. It translates to CASSQGSGGAQETQYF. This chain joins TRBV7-8 and TRBJ2-5; the match to TRBD2 covers 11 bases. V gave up 5 bases and J gave up 2 bases; unmatched junction bases: 7. The CDR3 loop spans 16 amino acids. Germline V gives CDR1 SGHVS, CDR2 FQNEAQ.

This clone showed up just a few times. The CDR3 region has the DNA TGTGCCAGCAGCAGACAGAGCTCTGGAAACACCATATATTTT. Protein product: CASSRQSSGNTIYF. This chain uses TRBV6-6 with TRBJ1-3; possible D gene TRBD1, 5 bases. The V gene's germline CDR1 is MNHNY and CDR2 SVGAGI (reference sequence). This CDR3 region has 14 residues. V shed 6 bases and J shed 0 bases, with 9 bases lying between them.

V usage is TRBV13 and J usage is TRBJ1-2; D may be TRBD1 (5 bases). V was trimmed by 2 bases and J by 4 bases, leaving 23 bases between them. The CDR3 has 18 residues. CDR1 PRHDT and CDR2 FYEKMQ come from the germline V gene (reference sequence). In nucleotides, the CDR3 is TGTGCCAGCAGCTTATTGCGCGAAGCAGGGACTCTCCTCTATGGCTACACCTTC. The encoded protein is CASSLLREAGTLLYGYTF.

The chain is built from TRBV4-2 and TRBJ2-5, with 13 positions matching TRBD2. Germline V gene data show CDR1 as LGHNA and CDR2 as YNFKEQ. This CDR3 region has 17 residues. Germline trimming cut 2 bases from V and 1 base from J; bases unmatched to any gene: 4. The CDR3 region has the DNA TGTGCCAGCAGCCAATCAGGACTAGCGGGGGCCCAAGAGACCCAGTACTTC. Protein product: CASSQSGLAGAQETQYF.

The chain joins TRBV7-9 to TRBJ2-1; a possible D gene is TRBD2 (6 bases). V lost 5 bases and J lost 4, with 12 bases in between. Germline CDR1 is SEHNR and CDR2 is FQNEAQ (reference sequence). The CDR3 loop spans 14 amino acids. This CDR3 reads CASSKGLGYNEQFF. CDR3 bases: TGTGCCAGCAGCAAGGGACTCGGGTACAATGAGCAGTTCTTC.

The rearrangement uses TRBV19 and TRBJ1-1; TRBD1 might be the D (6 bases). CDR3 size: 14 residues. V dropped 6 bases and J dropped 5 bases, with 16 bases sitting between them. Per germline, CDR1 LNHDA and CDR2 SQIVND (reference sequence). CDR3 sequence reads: CASSTRTGTTEAFF. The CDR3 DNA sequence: TGTGCCAGTAGCACAAGGACGGGGACAACTGAAGCTTTCTTT.

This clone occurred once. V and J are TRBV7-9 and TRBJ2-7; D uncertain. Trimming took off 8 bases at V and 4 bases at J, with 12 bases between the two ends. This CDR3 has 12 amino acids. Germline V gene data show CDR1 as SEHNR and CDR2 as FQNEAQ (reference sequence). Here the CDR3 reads CASGRSQYEQYF. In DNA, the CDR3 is TGTGCCAGCGGCAGATCCCAATACGAGCAGTACTTC.

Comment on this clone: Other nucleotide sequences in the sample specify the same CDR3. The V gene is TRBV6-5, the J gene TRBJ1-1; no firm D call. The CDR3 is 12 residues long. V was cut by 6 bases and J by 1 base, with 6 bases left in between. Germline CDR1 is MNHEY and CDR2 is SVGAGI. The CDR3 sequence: CASSRGNTEAFF. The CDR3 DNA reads TGTGCCAGCAGCCGGGGGAACACTGAAGCTTTCTTT.

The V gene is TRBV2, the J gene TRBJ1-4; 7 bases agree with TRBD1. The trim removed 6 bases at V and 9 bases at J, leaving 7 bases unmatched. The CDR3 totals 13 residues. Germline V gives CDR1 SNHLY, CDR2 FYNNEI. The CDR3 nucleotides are TGTGCCAGCAGGGGGACAGCGGTTCAAAAACTGTTTTTT. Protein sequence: CASRGTAVQKLFF.

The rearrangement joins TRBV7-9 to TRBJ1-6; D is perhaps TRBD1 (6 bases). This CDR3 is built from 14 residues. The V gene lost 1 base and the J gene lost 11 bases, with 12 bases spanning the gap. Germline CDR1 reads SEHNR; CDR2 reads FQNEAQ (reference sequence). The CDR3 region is CASSLGQGLTPLHF. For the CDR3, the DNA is TGTGCCAGCAGCTTAGGTCAGGGGTTGACACCCCTCCACTTT. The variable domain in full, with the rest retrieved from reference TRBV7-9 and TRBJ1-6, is DTGVSQNPRHKITKRGQNVTFRCDPISEHNRLYWYRQTLGQGPEFLTYFQNEAQLEKSRLLSDRFSAERPKGSFSTLEIQRTEQGDSAMYLCASSLGQGLTPLHFGNGTRLTVT.

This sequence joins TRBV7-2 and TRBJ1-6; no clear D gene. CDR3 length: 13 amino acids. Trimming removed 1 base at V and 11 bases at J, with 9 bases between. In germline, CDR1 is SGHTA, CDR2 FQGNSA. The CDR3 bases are TGTGCCAGCAGCTTAGGAACGGGTCCACCCCTCCACTTT. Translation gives CASSLGTGPPLHF.